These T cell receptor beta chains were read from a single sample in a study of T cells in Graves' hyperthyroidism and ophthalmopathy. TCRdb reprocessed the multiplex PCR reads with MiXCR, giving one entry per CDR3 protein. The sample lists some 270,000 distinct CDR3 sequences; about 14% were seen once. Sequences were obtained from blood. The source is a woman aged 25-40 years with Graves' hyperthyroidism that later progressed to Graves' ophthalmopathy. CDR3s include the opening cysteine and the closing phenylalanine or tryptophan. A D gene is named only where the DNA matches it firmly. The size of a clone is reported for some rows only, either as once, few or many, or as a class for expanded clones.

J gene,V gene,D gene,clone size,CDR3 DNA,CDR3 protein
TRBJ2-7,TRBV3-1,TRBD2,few,TGTGCCAGCAGCCAAGAATTGGGGGGGGCCTACGAGCAGTACTTC,CASSQELGGAYEQYF
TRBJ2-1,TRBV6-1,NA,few,TGTGCCAGCAGCCGTCAGCTAAGCTCCTACAATGAGCAGTTCTTC,CASSRQLSSYNEQFF
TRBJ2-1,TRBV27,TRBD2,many,TGTGCCACCCGACTAGCGGGAGGGAATGAGCAGTTCTTC,CATRLAGGNEQFF
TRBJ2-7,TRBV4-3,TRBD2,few,TGCGCCAGCAGCCAGGCTCCGGGACTAGCGGGAGAGTACGAGCAGTACTTC,CASSQAPGLAGEYEQYF
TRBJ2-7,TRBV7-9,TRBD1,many,TGTGCCAGCAGCTTAGGATTGGGACAGGGGCCTTCCTACGAGCAGTACTTC,CASSLGLGQGPSYEQYF
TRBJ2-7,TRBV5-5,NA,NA,TGTGCCAGCAGCGGCCGGGCCTACGAGCAGTACTTC,CASSGRAYEQYF
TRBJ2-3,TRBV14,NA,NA,TGTGCCAGCAGCCAAGGGCCGGGAGCAGGGCCCACAGATACGCAGTATTTT,CASSQGPGAGPTDTQYF
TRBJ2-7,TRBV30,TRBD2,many,TGTGCCTGGAGTCGGGAGGGATTGGGAGAGCAGTACTTC,CAWSREGLGEQYF
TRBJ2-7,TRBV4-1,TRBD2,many,TGCGCCAGCAGCCCCATGACTAGCGGGGCCTCCGAGCAGTACTTC,CASSPMTSGASEQYF
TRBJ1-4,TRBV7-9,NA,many,TGTGCCAGCAGCTTAGCGACGGCCCCTAATGAAAAACTGTTTTTT,CASSLATAPNEKLFF
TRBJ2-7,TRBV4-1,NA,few,TGCGCCAGCAGCCAAGAAGCGGAGAAGCAGTACTTC,CASSQEAEKQYF
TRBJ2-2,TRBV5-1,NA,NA,TGCGCCAGCAGCTTGGTAGCGGCGAACACCGGGAAGCTGCTTTTT,CASSLVAANTGKLLF
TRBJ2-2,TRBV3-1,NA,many,TGTGCCAGCAGCCCCGGGACCAACACCGGGGAGCTGTTTTTT,CASSPGTNTGELFF
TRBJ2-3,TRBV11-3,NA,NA,TGTGCCAGCAGCTCGGGACCTCCGCACACAGATACGCAGTATTTT,CASSSGPPHTDTQYF
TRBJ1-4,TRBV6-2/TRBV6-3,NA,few,TGTGCCAGCAGTTGGGACCTTGGGAGTGAAAAACTGTTTTTT,CASSWDLGSEKLFF
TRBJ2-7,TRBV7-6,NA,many,TGTGCCAGCAGGCGGTCGCGCGACCACGCCGAGCAGTACTTC,CASRRSRDHAEQYF
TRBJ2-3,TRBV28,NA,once,TGTGCCAGCAGTACCCCGGGGGATACGCGGTATTTT,CASSTPGDTRYF
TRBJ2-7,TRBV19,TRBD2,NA,TGTGCCAGCCAAAGCGGGACCCATCCCGAGCAGTACTTC,CASQSGTHPEQYF
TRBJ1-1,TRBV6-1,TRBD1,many,TGTGCCAGCAGCCAGGGGGGGAGGCACACTGAAGCTTTCTTT,CASSQGGRHTEAFF
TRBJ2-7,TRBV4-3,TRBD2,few,TGCGCCAGCAGCCAAACTAGCGGGGGCTACGAGCAGTACTTC,CASSQTSGGYEQYF
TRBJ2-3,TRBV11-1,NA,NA,TGTGCCAGCAGCCGGGGGTCAGGCCAAATTAGCACAGATACGCAGTATTTT,CASSRGSGQISTDTQYF
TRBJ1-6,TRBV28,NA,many,TGTGCCAGCAGTTCCGGTTCACCCCTCCACTTT,CASSSGSPLHF